This T cell receptor beta chain was captured in a study of identical twins (dated by TCRdb to the mid-2010s). For context, the study as a whole: To test whether fetal clonotypes persist, this study deep-sequenced TCR alpha and beta repertoires from monozygotic twins, from unrelated adults of various ages, and from cord blood. To rule out contamination, the twin experiments were replicated at different times with different library preparation protocols.

For this clonotype: The specificity of this receptor is unknown. No much larger clone is present one base from it, and per-base qualities are unavailable.

The library was prepared using 5' RACE. Sequenced using an Illumina HiSeq 2000. A universal primer binding site was introduced by template switching, and a unique molecular identifier was present in the final cDNA, enabling accurate counting of TCR cDNA molecules. Specific primers in the conserved constant-segment region were used to synthesize first-strand cDNA for the TCR alpha and beta chains. To control for contamination, every cDNA library was double barcoded, receiving both a SMART-Mk sample barcode and Illumina barcodes. TruSeq adapter sequences and Illumina sample barcodes were added in two successive PCR steps. The TCR alpha and beta cDNA libraries were sequenced on the Illumina HiSeq platform using custom primers. Under the source paper's analysis protocol: MiGEC was used to process raw reads and extract unique molecular identifiers, and MiXCR was used to find CDR3 positions. Recombination models were inferred per individual with the repgenHMM and IGoR tools using an EM algorithm. The analysis of shared clonotypes was done with the tcR package in R, with sharing normalized by the product of cloneset sizes. Out-of-frame nonproductive sequences were analyzed to study raw recombination free of thymic and clonal selection effects. TCRdb cleaned the public reads at Q25 with fastp, built clones with MiXCR and kept in-frame beta chains. Merged by CDR3 protein, the rows form single entries marked with the most common genes and DNA. TCRdb's processing, not the authors', yielded these V and J calls. A total of roughly 1,500,000 distinct CDR3 sequences appear in this sample, less than 35% of them only once. Of the sample, under 0.35% is held by the ten largest clones.

Every donor was a healthy Caucasian. Points the paper makes about the study in general: In beta out-of-frame sequences, excess twin sharing was weaker, because having fewer shared sequences lowered the signal-to-noise ratio. Fewer insertions were carried by abundant cord blood beta clonotypes; a weaker similar trend was observed in young adult naive repertoires, while no such trend was observed in memory repertoires. Zero-insertion analyses could be partly confounded by invariant T cells such as MAIT and iNKT, although diverse VJ usage argued against such confounding for most clonotypes. Recombination models systematically underestimated out-of-frame TCR alpha sharing in monozygotic twins but agreed with sharing between unrelated individuals. Compared with coincidental sharing between unrelated individuals, out-of-frame TCR alpha sequences shared between twins had an excess of sequences with low generation probability. Because the same donors could not be followed over many years, the conclusions depended on cross-sectional statistical analysis.

Sequenced: cord blood. The clonotype comes from a newborn girl in good health.

The CDR3 has the sequence CASRPSGGAPGEQFF. In nucleotides, the sequence is TGTGCCAGCAGACCTAGCGGGGGGGCGCCGGGCGAGCAGTTCTTC. Recombination connected TRBV3-1 to TRBJ2-1; TRBD2 lines up with 12 middle nucleotides. V has 6 bases trimmed and J has 10 bases trimmed; junction bases matching no gene number 10. The CDR3 has 15 amino acids, counting the end cysteine and phenylalanine. Just the 45-base CDR3 DNA is kept, in frame starting at base 1. For CDR1 and CDR2, the germline V gene (reference sequence) lists LGHDT and YNNKEL.